Shown below are 22 T cell receptor beta chains from a single sample sequenced in a study of vaccination and CD4 T cells after COVID-19. Treatment: 10-day PBMC culture with coronavirus spike peptide pools or control peptides (ViraFEST assay). CD4+ T-cell collection from the unexposed donor predated the COVID-19 pandemic (2011-2018). The antigens these receptors bind are not known. Sequenced with the Oncomine TCR Beta short-read assay was DNA taken from cultured CD4+ T cells. TCRdb called the PCR reads again in MiXCR, with one record for every CDR3 protein. The sample records 7,000 or so distinct CDR3 sequences, about a third being singletons. Sequenced: CD4+ T cells from blood, cultured in vitro. All receptors derive from a human donor in good health.

This chain joins TRBV6-5 and TRBJ2-7; 7 nucleotides agree with TRBD2. The germline V gene encodes CDR1 MNHEY and CDR2 SVGAGI. CDR3 size: 15 residues. V shed 0 bases, J shed 10 bases, and the junction held 12 bases outside the gene matches. Here the CDR3 reads CASSYSGRGSGAQYF. CDR3 nucleotide sequence: TGTGCCAGCAGTTACTCCGGTCGCGGGAGCGGGGCCCAGTACTTC.

Judged by abundance, this clonotype is medium-sized. This rearrangement joins TRBV7-2 to TRBJ1-5; D may be TRBD1 (6 bases). Germline CDR1 is SGHTA and CDR2 is FQGNSA. The CDR3 has 16 residues. The V end was cut by 1 base, the J end by 11 bases, with 21 bases between. CDR3 sequence: CASSLGAQGPQGTQHF. In DNA, the CDR3 is TGTGCCAGCAGCTTAGGGGCACAGGGCCCACAAGGCACCCAGCATTTT.

The CDR3 coding sequence is TGTGCCAGCAGTTTGTCGGGGGGCTCCTACAATGAGCAGTTCTTC. Its protein is CASSLSGGSYNEQFF. The V and J genes are TRBV6-5 and TRBJ2-1; TRBD2 agrees at 7 bases. There are 15 residues in the CDR3. Per the germline V gene, CDR1 is MNHEY and CDR2 is SVGAGI. The V and J ends lost 4 bases and 0 bases, in that order; junction bases with no gene match: 3.

V is TRBV10-1 and J is TRBJ1-1; tentatively, D is TRBD1 (6 bases). The CDR3 loop spans 14 amino acids. Trimming shortened V by 5 bases and J by 5 bases, and 15 bases separated the two germline ends. The germline CDR1 and CDR2 sequences are WNHNN and SYGVQD (reference sequence). CDR3 nucleotides: TGCGCCAGCAGTAGAACTGGGGGCGTAACTGAAGCTTTCTTT. Translation gives CASSRTGGVTEAFF.

This clonotype showed up just a few times. The chain carries TRBV21-1 and TRBJ1-2; TRBD1 reflects the table's D call only, with no check against the DNA. TRBV21-1 is recorded as a pseudogene. This CDR3 has 18 residues. CDR3 protein: CASSKVLGTEQSYYGYTF. In nucleotides, the CDR3 is TGTGCCAGCAGCAAAGTACTTGGGACAGAGCAATCTTACTATGGCTACACCTTC.

The J gene is TRBJ2-7, the V gene TRBV2; D gene ambiguous. The CDR3 is 11 amino acids. Germline V gene lookup returns CDR1 SNHLY and CDR2 FYNNEI. The V end lost 10 bases, the J end lost 6 bases, and 13 bases lay between the germline ends. DNA for the CDR3: TGTGCCACCCGTACCGGAGCCGAGCAGTACTTC. Translation gives CATRTGAEQYF.

The chain combines TRBV29-1 with TRBJ2-7, with 7 bases fitting TRBD1. The CDR3 length is 15 residues. Germline CDR1 reads SQVTM; CDR2 reads ANQGSEA. J lost 2 bases, V lost 1 base, and 8 bases had no gene match. CDR3: CSVEARQGGPYEQYF. The CDR3 DNA follows: TGCAGCGTTGAAGCTAGACAGGGTGGTCCCTACGAGCAGTACTTC.

Only a few counts were recorded for this clonotype. V gene TRBV6-1 combines with J gene TRBJ2-1, with 13 bases matching TRBD2. Germline trimming cut 6 bases from V and 8 bases from J; bases unmatched to any gene: 4. The CDR3 contains 14 residues. CDR1 MNHNS and CDR2 SASEGT come from the germline V gene. The CDR3 region has the DNA TGTGCCAGCAGCACTAGCGGGGGGGCCCATGAGCAGTTCTTC. Its protein is CASSTSGGAHEQFF.

Within the sample, this clonotype is medium-sized. The V gene is TRBV6-4, the J gene TRBJ2-1; 11 bases match TRBD2. There are 15 residues in the CDR3. J gave up 6 bases and V 0 bases, and 1 base lay outside the gene matches. CDR1 and CDR2 from the germline V gene are MRHNA and SNTAGT. The CDR3 loop reads CASSDSSGGANEQFF. CDR3 DNA: TGTGCCAGCAGTGACTCTAGCGGGGGGGCCAATGAGCAGTTCTTC.

This chain uses TRBV12-3 or TRBV12-4 with TRBJ2-7; possibly TRBD1 or TRBD2 for D (6 bases each). The CDR3 extends over 14 amino acids. Trimming removed 5 bases from V and 2 bases from J, with 13 bases in between. The CDR3 coding sequence is TGTGCCAGCAGTCCCCATAGGGGGGCCTACGAGCAGTACTTC. This sequence encodes CASSPHRGAYEQYF.

The chain recombines TRBV20-1 with TRBJ2-7, with D unclear. Germline CDR1 is DFQATT and CDR2 is SNEGSKA (reference sequence). The CDR3 length is 12 residues. The V and J ends lost 4 bases and 0 bases respectively, with 7 bases between them. The CDR3 reads CSAKASSYEQYF. The CDR3 DNA reads TGCAGTGCTAAGGCTAGCTCCTACGAGCAGTACTTC.

The chain has TRBV29-1 and TRBJ2-3; D perhaps matches TRBD1 (6 bases). The germline V gene has CDR1 SQVTM and CDR2 ANQGSEA. The V gene lost 0 bases and the J gene lost 0 bases, with 13 bases spanning the gap. The CDR3 sequence is 16 residues long. CDR3 protein: CSVEDWAGVSTDTQYF. In nucleotides, the CDR3 is TGCAGCGTTGAAGACTGGGCAGGGGTGAGCACAGATACGCAGTATTTT.

This clonotype was counted between two and nine times. The rearrangement joins TRBV7-9 to TRBJ1-2, with TRBD1 matching over 8 bases. Trimming cost V 3 bases and J 7 bases; bases outside gene matches: 10. Per the germline V gene, CDR1 is SEHNR and CDR2 is FQNEAQ (reference sequence). The CDR3 runs to 15 residues. CDR3 nucleotide sequence: TGTGCCAGCAGCTTCGGTGGGACAGGAGTCGGTGGCTACACCTTC. Encoded protein: CASSFGGTGVGGYTF.

This clonotype was detected only a few times. This CDR3 is CASSRTGIGYGYTF. The DNA of the CDR3 is TGTGCCAGCAGTCGGACAGGGATAGGCTATGGCTACACCTTC. J is TRBJ1-2 and V is TRBV6-1; the match to TRBD1 covers 8 bases. The V gene end was trimmed by 5 bases and the J gene end by 4 bases; junction bases not matched to a gene: 6. CDR3 size: 14 residues. Germline CDR1 and CDR2: MNHNS and SASEGT.

This clonotype appeared once. The V gene is TRBV5-1, the J gene TRBJ2-2, with a possible D match to TRBD1 (5 bases). Germline loops: CDR1 SGHRS, CDR2 YFSETQ. The germline V and J ends were trimmed by 5 bases and 2 bases, with 10 bases remaining between them. The CDR3 extends over 14 amino acids. The CDR3: CASRPDINTGELFF. In DNA form, the CDR3 reads TGCGCCAGCAGACCGGACATTAACACCGGGGAGCTGTTTTTT.

This chain links TRBV5-1 with TRBJ1-1; D gene uncertain. V was cut by 7 bases and J by 0 bases, with 13 bases left in between. Germline CDR1 is SGHRS and CDR2 is YFSETQ. This CDR3 spans 14 amino acids. DNA for the CDR3: TGCGCCAGCCAGGTTGATGGGATGAACACTGAAGCTTTCTTT. This gives the protein CASQVDGMNTEAFF.

This clonotype was detected a few times. This chain joins TRBV7-9 and TRBJ2-2, with D possibly matching TRBD2 (6 bases). Per the germline V gene, CDR1 is SEHNR and CDR2 is FQNEAQ (reference sequence). The V end was cut by 7 bases, the J end by 6 bases, with 12 bases between. This CDR3 has 13 amino acids. Written as DNA, the CDR3 is TGTGCCAGCACCCTAACGGGAGCCGGGGAGCTGTTTTTT. Amino acid sequence: CASTLTGAGELFF.

This CDR3 reads CASSYYKGGEQYF. The CDR3 DNA sequence: TGTGCCAGCAGTTATTACAAGGGAGGCGAGCAGTACTTC. The rearrangement uses TRBV6-5 and TRBJ2-7, with TRBD2 as a possible D gene (6 bases). Germline V gene lookup returns CDR1 MNHEY and CDR2 SVGAGI. The CDR3 is made up of 13 amino acids. Trimming pared 3 bases from V and 6 bases from J, leaving 12 bases between.

This chain joins TRBV11-2 and TRBJ1-5; D remains ambiguous. Trimming removed 1 base at V and 6 bases at J, with 7 bases between. Germline CDR1 reads SGHAT; CDR2 reads FQNNGV. This CDR3 is 13 amino acids long. In nucleotides, the CDR3 is TGTGCCAGCAGCTTAGGTCTTGGTCAGCCCCAGCATTTT. Translated, it gives CASSLGLGQPQHF.

This clonotype was observed a few times. The chain employs TRBV21-1 and TRBJ2-3; the table gives TRBD1 as D, unverified against the DNA. TRBV21-1 represents a pseudogene. This CDR3 spans 13 amino acids. As DNA, the CDR3 is TGTGCCAGCAGCAATAAGGGGAAGGATACGCAGTATTTT. Translated, it gives CASSNKGKDTQYF.

This clonotype was seen more than once but under ten times. The V and J genes are TRBV6-5 and TRBJ2-3; 9 positions agree with TRBD1. The CDR3 has 15 amino acids. With 4 bases clipped from V and 2 bases from J, the junction kept 4 bases outside the gene matches. Germline values: CDR1 MNHEY, CDR2 SVGAGI. The CDR3 loop reads CASSWDRALTDTQYF. In nucleotides, the CDR3 is TGTGCCAGCAGTTGGGACAGGGCCCTCACAGATACGCAGTATTTT.

The V call is TRBV7-9, the J call TRBJ2-4, with D tentatively TRBD1 (6 bases). The CDR3 contains 15 residues. V gave up 5 bases and J gave up 3 bases, with 14 bases separating them. Germline V lookup: CDR1 SEHNR, CDR2 FQNEAQ (reference sequence). CDR3 region: CASSGTGGHKNIQYF. The CDR3 DNA sequence: TGTGCCAGCAGCGGCACTGGGGGACACAAAAACATTCAGTACTTC.